A selection of T cell receptor beta chains follows, all from one sample in a study of T cell responses to AZD1222 COVID-19 vaccine. Only in-frame clones appear in the TCRdb table, and some are missing; sequencing was by immunoSEQ multiplex PCR. The table lists under 150,000 clones, about 91% of them singletons. This material consisted of peripheral blood, taken 28 days after the second AZD1222 dose. These receptors originate from an adult who received the AZD1222 COVID-19 vaccine. Each CDR3 is given with its conserved first and last residue. D genes are given only for firm matches.

J	V	D	CDR3
TRBJ2-7	TRBV27	.	CASSLLGLGEQYF
TRBJ1-2	TRBV7-2	.	CASSFFREKEYGYTF
TRBJ1-4	TRBV7-9	.	CASSHNRAPYEKLFF
TRBJ2-3	TRBV10-3	TRBD2	CAISDPGLAVRDTQYF
TRBJ1-5	TRBV20-1	.	CSASQWAENWNQPQHF
TRBJ2-2	TRBV9	TRBD2	CASSPLGTSGTANTGELFF
TRBJ2-5	TRBV5-1	.	CASSSLEVTGDQHF
TRBJ1-5	TRBV27	.	CASSSTPRALRGNQPQHF
TRBJ2-1	TRBV2	.	CASSDARGWVNEQFF
TRBJ2-2	TRBV11-3	.	CASSLGVGGSTGELFF
TRBJ2-5	TRBV7-2	.	CASSLDGSQETQYF
TRBJ1-6	TRBV7-8	.	CASSLTSYNSPLHF
TRBJ2-1	TRBV11-3	.	CASSPALVGRSEQFF
TRBJ2-1	TRBV6-5	.	CASSPSGRYNEQFF
TRBJ2-1	TRBV15	TRBD2	CATSPHGGGSYNEQFF
TRBJ2-2	TRBV9	.	CASSVAMRGKSTGELFF
TRBJ2-3	TRBV19	TRBD2	CASSMIAGASSTDTQYF
TRBJ2-5	TRBV3-1/TRBV3-2	.	CASSITAVGTQYF
TRBJ1-2	TRBV19	TRBD1	CASSMTGSTGSFGYTF
TRBJ2-1	TRBV5-4	.	CASSPSRGIGEQFF
TRBJ1-2	TRBV4-3	TRBD1	CASSQGTGGFYGYTF
TRBJ1-4	TRBV5-6	.	CASSFGPGEMRKLFF
TRBJ2-2	TRBV7-2	TRBD1	CASSFTSGQGITGELFF
TRBJ2-3	TRBV7-3	TRBD1	CASSRTGVGDTQYF
TRBJ1-4	TRBV27	.	CASSLDHRDEKLFF
TRBJ1-4	TRBV19	TRBD1	CASSKGQGSEKLFF
TRBJ2-7	TRBV10-3	.	CATTGTSEQYF
TRBJ2-3	TRBV19	.	CASSITQKDTQYF
TRBJ2-5	TRBV12-5	TRBD1	CASGGIGQGDETQYF
TRBJ2-3	TRBV11-2	TRBD2	CASRVGLAGGDTQYF
TRBJ1-1	TRBV29-1	.	CSVAAGVDLGEAFF
TRBJ1-5	TRBV12-3/TRBV12-4	.	CASSLGENQPQHF
TRBJ1-3	TRBV30	.	CAWSVLPLSGNTIYF